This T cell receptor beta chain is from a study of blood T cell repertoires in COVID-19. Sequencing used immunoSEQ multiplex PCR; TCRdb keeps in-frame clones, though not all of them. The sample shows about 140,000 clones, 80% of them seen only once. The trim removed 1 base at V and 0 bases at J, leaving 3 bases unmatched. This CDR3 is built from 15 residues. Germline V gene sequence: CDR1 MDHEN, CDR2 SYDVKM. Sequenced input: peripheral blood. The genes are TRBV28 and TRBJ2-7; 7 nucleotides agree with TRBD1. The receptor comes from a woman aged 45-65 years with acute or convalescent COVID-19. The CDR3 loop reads CASSLSTGASYEQYF. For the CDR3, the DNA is TGTGCCAGCAGTTTATCCACAGGGGCCTCCTACGAGCAGTACTTC.